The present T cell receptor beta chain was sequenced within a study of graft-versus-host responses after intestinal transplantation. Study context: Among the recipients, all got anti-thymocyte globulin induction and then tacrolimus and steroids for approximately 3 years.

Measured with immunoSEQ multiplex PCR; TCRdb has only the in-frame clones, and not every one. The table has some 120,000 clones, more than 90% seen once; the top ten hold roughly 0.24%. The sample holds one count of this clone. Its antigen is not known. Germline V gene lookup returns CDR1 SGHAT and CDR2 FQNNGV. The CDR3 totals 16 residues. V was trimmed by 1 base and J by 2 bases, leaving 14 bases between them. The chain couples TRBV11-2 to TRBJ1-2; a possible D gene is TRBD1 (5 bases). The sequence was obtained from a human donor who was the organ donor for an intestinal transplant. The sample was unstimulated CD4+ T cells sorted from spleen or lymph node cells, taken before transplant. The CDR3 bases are TGTGCCAGCAGCTTAGGTTCTTGGGAGGGGAACTATGGCTACACCTTC. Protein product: CASSLGSWEGNYGYTF.